What follows is one T cell receptor (beta chain) and its context. What it binds is unknown. The authors made TCR beta libraries by quantitative 5'-RACE with molecular barcodes. MiXCR, applied by TCRdb to the 5' RACE reads, yields one record per CDR3 protein. The data hold 750,000 to 850,000 distinct CDR3 sequences, with 12% observed a single time. The record originates from a study of CD8 T cells in ankylosing spondylitis. Study outcomes and limitations: Clones that were linked to disease were CD8+ and were relatively rare in peripheral blood. Ankylosing spondylitis blood appeared to carry a characteristic TCR beta motif of roughly 8 highly homologous variants. Some motif variants were previously reported in reactive arthritis synovial fluid and blood. Matched ankylosing spondylitis synovial fluid reportedly showed significant enrichment of disease-linked clones.

The CDR3 is made up of 13 amino acids. CDR1 is SQVTM, CDR2 ANQGSEA, per germline. V shed 6 bases and J shed 5 bases, with 16 bases lying between them. The J gene is TRBJ1-1, the V gene TRBV29-1, with D maybe TRBD1 (5 bases). What was sequenced was blood, either unsorted or a sorted T cell fraction (not recorded which). This sequence originates from a male donor with ankylosing spondylitis. The CDR3 region has the DNA TGCAGCGTGGTTAAAGGGGAAGAGACTGAAGCTTTCTTT. This codes for CSVVKGEETEAFF.